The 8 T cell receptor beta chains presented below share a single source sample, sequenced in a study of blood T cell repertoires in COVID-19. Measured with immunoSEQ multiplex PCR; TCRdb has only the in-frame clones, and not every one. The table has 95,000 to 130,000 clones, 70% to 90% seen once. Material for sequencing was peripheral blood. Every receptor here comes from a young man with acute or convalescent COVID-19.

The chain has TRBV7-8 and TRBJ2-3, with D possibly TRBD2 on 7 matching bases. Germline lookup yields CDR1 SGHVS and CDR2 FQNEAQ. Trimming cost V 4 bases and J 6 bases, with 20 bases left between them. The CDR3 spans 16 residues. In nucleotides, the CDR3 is TGTGCCAGCAGCTCCCTAAGGGGGACCGGGGGGGATACGCAGTATTTT. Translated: CASSSLRGTGGDTQYF.

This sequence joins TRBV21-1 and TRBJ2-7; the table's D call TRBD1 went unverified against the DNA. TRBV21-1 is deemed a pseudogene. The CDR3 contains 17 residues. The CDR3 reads CASSKDPGLLFAYEQYV. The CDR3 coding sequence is TGTGCCAGCAGCAAAGATCCTGGGCTTCTCTTTGCCTACGAGCAGTACGTC.

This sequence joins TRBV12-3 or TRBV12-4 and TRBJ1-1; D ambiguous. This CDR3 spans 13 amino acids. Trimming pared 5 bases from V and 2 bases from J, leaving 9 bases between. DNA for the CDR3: TGTGCCAGCAGTCTCCACACAAACACTGAAGCTTTCTTT. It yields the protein CASSLHTNTEAFF.

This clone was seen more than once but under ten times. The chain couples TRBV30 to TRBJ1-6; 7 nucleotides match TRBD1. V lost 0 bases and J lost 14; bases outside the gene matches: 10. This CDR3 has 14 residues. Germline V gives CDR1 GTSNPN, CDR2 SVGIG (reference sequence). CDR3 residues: CAWSVRDRVLALHF. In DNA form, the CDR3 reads TGTGCCTGGAGTGTACGAGACAGGGTGTTAGCCCTCCACTTT. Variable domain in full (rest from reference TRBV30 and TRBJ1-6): SQTIHQWPATLVQPVGSPLSLECTVEGTSNPNLYWYRQAAGRGLQLLFYSVGIGQISSEVPQNLSASRPQDRQFILSSKKLLLSDSGFYLCAWSVRDRVLALHFGNGTRLTVT.

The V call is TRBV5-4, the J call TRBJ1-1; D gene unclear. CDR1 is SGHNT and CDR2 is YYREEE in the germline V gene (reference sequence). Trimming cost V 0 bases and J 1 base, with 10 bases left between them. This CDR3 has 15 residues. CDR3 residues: CASSLDPQSNTEAFF. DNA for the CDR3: TGTGCCAGCAGCTTGGATCCCCAGTCGAACACTGAAGCTTTCTTT.

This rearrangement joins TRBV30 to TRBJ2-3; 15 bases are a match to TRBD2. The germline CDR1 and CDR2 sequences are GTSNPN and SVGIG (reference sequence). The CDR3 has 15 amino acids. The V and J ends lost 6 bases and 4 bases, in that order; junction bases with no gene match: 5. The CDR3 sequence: CACPGLAGGPDTQYF. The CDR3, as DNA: TGTGCCTGTCCGGGACTAGCGGGGGGCCCAGATACGCAGTATTTT. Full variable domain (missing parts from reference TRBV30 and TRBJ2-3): SQTIHQWPATLVQPVGSPLSLECTVEGTSNPNLYWYRQAAGRGLQLLFYSVGIGQISSEVPQNLSASRPQDRQFILSSKKLLLSDSGFYLCACPGLAGGPDTQYFGPGTRLTVL.

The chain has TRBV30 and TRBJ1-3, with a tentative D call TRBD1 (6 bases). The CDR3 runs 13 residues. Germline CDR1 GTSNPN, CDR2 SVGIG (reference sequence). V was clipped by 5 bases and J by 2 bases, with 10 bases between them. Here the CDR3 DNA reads TGTGCCTGGGGCAGGACAGCTGGAAACACCATATATTTT. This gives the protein CAWGRTAGNTIYF.

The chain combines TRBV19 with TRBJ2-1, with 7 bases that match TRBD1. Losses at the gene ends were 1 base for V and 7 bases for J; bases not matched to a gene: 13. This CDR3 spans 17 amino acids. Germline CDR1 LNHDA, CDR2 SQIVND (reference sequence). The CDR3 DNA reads TGTGCCAGTAGTATAGTCGACAGGGAAGTTAGGAAGAATGAGCAGTTCTTC. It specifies CASSIVDREVRKNEQFF.